The clone carrying this TCR beta chain was picked up a small number of times. The data originate from a study of control samples from healthy donors and cancer patients. Measured with immunoSEQ multiplex PCR; TCRdb has only the in-frame clones, and not every one. The table includes tens of thousands of clones, roughly nine tenths detected once. Germline CDR1 reads LNHDA; CDR2 reads SQIVND (reference sequence). Germline trimming cut 7 bases from V and 3 bases from J; bases unmatched to any gene: 7. There are 15 residues in the CDR3. J is TRBJ1-5 and V is TRBV19; 9 nucleotides align to TRBD1. Sequencing was performed on blood. This clonotype was obtained from a man in his fifties or sixties in good health. CDR3 nucleotides: TGTGCCAGTACCCTGGACAGGGGTAACAATCAGCCCCAGCATTTT. This codes for CASTLDRGNNQPQHF.